Below, 25 T cell receptor beta chains from the same sample are listed, as sequenced in a study of response to subunit inactivated influenza vaccine. TCRdb re-analysed the RT-PCR reads in MiXCR, keeping a single row per CDR3 protein. This sample has around 540,000 distinct CDR3 sequences, with 10% to 15% found just once. The sequenced sample was PBMCs from blood, obtained on the day of vaccination. Source of these receptors: a man over 45 who received an inactivated influenza vaccine.

J is TRBJ1-1 and V is TRBV29-1; the D gene is possibly TRBD1 (6 bases). The germline V and J ends were trimmed by 5 bases and 1 base, with 17 bases remaining between them. The length of the CDR3 is 15 residues. Germline V gene data show CDR1 as SQVTM and CDR2 as ANQGSEA. The CDR3 bases are TGCAGCGTTCCACAAGGACAGACAACGAACACTGAAGCTTTCTTT. It encodes CSVPQGQTTNTEAFF.

For this clonotype: One end of the junction varies from germline; a read error may be responsible. This chain uses TRBV20-1 with TRBJ2-7; 9 bases line up with TRBD2. This CDR3 contains 15 residues. The germline gives CDR1 DFQATT, CDR2 SNEGSKA (reference sequence). CDR3 amino acids: CSARPLAGLSYEQHF. CDR3 DNA sequence: TGCAGTGCTAGACCTCTAGCGGGACTGTCCTACGAGCAGCACTTC.

This sequence joins TRBV5-1 and TRBJ2-6, with 10 positions matching TRBD2. Per the germline V gene, CDR1 is SGHRS and CDR2 is YFSETQ. This CDR3 spans 20 amino acids. Germline trimming cut 0 bases from V and 1 base from J; bases unmatched to any gene: 10. CDR3 sequence: CASSLGSSGSPISGANVLTF. The CDR3 bases are TGCGCCAGCAGCTTGGGGTCTAGCGGGAGTCCGATATCTGGGGCCAACGTCCTGACTTTC.

This clonotype has a handful of counts. The chain couples TRBV4-2 to TRBJ2-7; D perhaps matches TRBD2 (6 bases). The length of the CDR3 is 14 residues. V dropped 2 bases and J dropped 2 bases, with 10 bases sitting between them. The germline V gene encodes CDR1 LGHNA and CDR2 YNFKEQ. In DNA form, the CDR3 reads TGTGCCAGCAGCCAATCTCGGGGGACCTACGAGCAGTACTTC. Protein product: CASSQSRGTYEQYF.

This clonotype was seen ten or more times. The chain employs TRBV5-1 and TRBJ2-7; tentative D call: TRBD1 (5 bases). Germline CDR1 is SGHRS and CDR2 is YFSETQ. The CDR3 spans 14 residues. Trimming shortened V by 0 bases and J by 2 bases, and 9 bases separated the two germline ends. The CDR3 protein is CASSLVQGTYEQYF. The CDR3 DNA follows: TGCGCCAGCAGCTTGGTTCAGGGAACCTACGAGCAGTACTTC.

This chain links TRBV29-1 with TRBJ2-7; 9 positions agree with TRBD1. This CDR3 contains 14 residues. The V segment lost 6 bases and the J segment 4 bases; nucleotides outside the gene matches: 10. Germline CDR1 reads SQVTM; CDR2 reads ANQGSEA. As DNA, the CDR3 is TGCAGCGTCTCTTCCGGGACAGGGCGTTACGAGCAGTACTTC. Amino acids: CSVSSGTGRYEQYF.

The V call is TRBV5-1, the J call TRBJ2-5; weak D call: TRBD2 (5 bases). Germline lookup yields CDR1 SGHRS and CDR2 YFSETQ. Between the trimmed V and J ends, which lost 0 bases and 1 base, there was a span of 16 bases. This CDR3 is built from 17 residues. The chain's CDR3 is CASSLGRTARTQETQYF. As DNA, the CDR3 is TGCGCCAGCAGCTTGGGACGGACTGCTAGAACCCAAGAGACCCAGTACTTC.

The chain is built from TRBV10-3 and TRBJ1-2, with D possibly matching TRBD1 (6 bases). The CDR3 runs 13 residues. In germline, CDR1 is ENHRY, CDR2 SYGVKD. Trimming pared 10 bases from V and 4 bases from J, leaving 16 bases between. CDR3 DNA sequence: TGTGCCACGGGGGCCGAGTCTGGCTATGGCTACACCTTC. Its protein product is CATGAESGYGYTF.

The rearrangement joins TRBV9 to TRBJ2-3; TRBD1 agrees at 10 bases. The CDR3 runs to 16 residues. With 0 bases clipped from V and 3 bases from J, the junction kept 4 bases outside the gene matches. Per germline, CDR1 SGDLS and CDR2 YYNGEE. DNA of the CDR3: TGTGCCAGCAGCGTAGGGGGGACAGGGGTAACAGATACGCAGTATTTT. This translates into CASSVGGTGVTDTQYF. The entire variable domain, with the rest obtained from reference TRBV9 and TRBJ2-3, is as follows: DSGVTQTPKHLITATGQRVTLRCSPRSGDLSVYWYQQSLDQGLQFLIQYYNGEERAKGNILERFSAQQFPDLHSELNLSSLELGDSALYFCASSVGGTGVTDTQYFGPGTRLTVL.

This clonotype was counted many times. A read error may produce the germline difference seen at one junction end. The genes are TRBV7-2 and TRBJ2-1; D is perhaps TRBD1 (6 bases). The CDR3 has 14 amino acids. Germline V gene data show CDR1 as SGHTA and CDR2 as FQGNSA. CDR3 residues: CASSLEVTSGQTIF. The CDR3, as DNA: TGTGCCAGCAGCTTAGAGGTTACATCTGGACAGACGATCTTC.

At least ten counts were recorded for this clonotype. This chain links TRBV4-3 with TRBJ1-2; D remains ambiguous. V lost 3 bases, J lost 1 base, and 6 bases lay in between. The CDR3 runs 13 residues. CDR1 is LGHNA, CDR2 YSLEER, per germline. The CDR3 sequence is CASSQDLNYGYTF. DNA for the CDR3: TGCGCCAGCAGCCAGGACCTTAACTATGGCTACACCTTC.

This rearrangement joins TRBV9 to TRBJ2-3; tentatively, D is TRBD1 (5 bases). In germline, CDR1 is SGDLS, CDR2 YYNGEE. V was shortened by 3 bases and J by 4 bases, with 12 bases between the two germline ends. The CDR3 extends over 14 amino acids. This CDR3 reads CASSAHSGSDTQYF. Written as DNA, the CDR3 is TGTGCCAGCAGCGCCCATTCAGGGTCAGATACGCAGTATTTT.

The chain has TRBV7-3 and TRBJ2-5; D is unclear. Looked up from germline, CDR1 is SGHTA and CDR2 is FQGTGA. CDR3 length: 13 amino acids. The V gene lost 0 bases and the J gene lost 5 bases, with 7 bases spanning the gap. CDR3 coding DNA: TGTGCCAGCAGCTTAACCTCTACCGAGACCCAGTACTTC. This gives the protein CASSLTSTETQYF.

This clonotype was found a few times. V gene TRBV7-9 combines with J gene TRBJ2-3, with no clear D. The CDR3 has 12 residues. CDR1 and CDR2 (germline): SEHNR, FQNEAQ (reference sequence). V dropped 5 bases and J dropped 7 bases, with 10 bases sitting between them. The CDR3, as DNA: TGTGCCAGCAGCATACCAAGGAATACGCAGTATTTT. Its protein is CASSIPRNTQYF.

As to this clonotype: This likely stems from a read error, as it lies one base from a far larger clone. The chain recombines TRBV10-3 with TRBJ2-5; unclear D gene. The length of the CDR3 is 12 residues. V gave up 6 bases and J gave up 2 bases, with 7 bases separating them. The germline gives CDR1 ENHRY, CDR2 SYGVKD. The CDR3 region has the DNA TGTGCCATCAGCTTGGGGCAAGAGACCCAGTACTTC. This sequence encodes CAISLGQETQYF.

This clonotype was seen ten or more times. The chain is built from TRBV5-1 and TRBJ2-3; TRBD2 matches at 7 bases. The CDR3 has 16 residues. V was clipped by 4 bases and J by 5 bases; unmatched bases: 13. Germline values: CDR1 SGHRS, CDR2 YFSETQ. The CDR3 region has the DNA TGCGCCAGCAGCATTCAGGGACTACTCGTGGGAGATACGCAGTATTTT. It is translated as CASSIQGLLVGDTQYF.

This clonotype was seen a handful of times. CDR3: CASSLWPGGTGELFF. The CDR3 DNA follows: TGCGCCAGCAGCTTGTGGCCAGGGGGCACCGGGGAGCTGTTTTTT. The chain couples TRBV5-1 to TRBJ2-2; TRBD1 matches 7 bases. Germline values: CDR1 SGHRS, CDR2 YFSETQ. V dropped 1 base and J dropped 4; count of bases not matched to a gene: 4. This CDR3 has 15 residues.

The rearrangement uses TRBV27 and TRBJ1-5, with D possibly matching TRBD1 (5 bases). The CDR3 sequence is 18 residues long. V shed 3 bases and J shed 5 bases, with 23 bases lying between them. Germline V gene lookup returns CDR1 MNHEY and CDR2 SMNVEV (reference sequence). CDR3: CASSLMGRGPLSDQPQHF. CDR3 sequence (DNA): TGTGCCAGCAGTTTGATGGGTAGGGGCCCGCTGTCAGATCAGCCCCAGCATTTT.

This clonotype has only a few counts. The chain is built from TRBV5-1 and TRBJ2-2; D is possibly TRBD1 or TRBD2 (5 bases each). The CDR3 runs 15 residues. Between the trimmed V and J ends, which lost 3 bases and 4 bases, there was a span of 13 bases. The germline gives CDR1 SGHRS, CDR2 YFSETQ. The CDR3 loop reads CASSSGTAATGELFF. CDR3 nucleotides: TGCGCCAGCAGCTCGGGGACGGCAGCCACCGGGGAGCTGTTTTTT.

The V and J genes are TRBV7-2 and TRBJ2-1; TRBD2 might be the D (6 bases). Looked up from germline, CDR1 is SGHTA and CDR2 is FQGNSA. The germline V and J ends were trimmed by 2 bases and 7 bases, with 18 bases remaining between them. CDR3 size: 16 residues. The CDR3 spells CASSLSSGLGANEQFF. CDR3 DNA sequence: TGTGCCAGCAGCTTATCCTCGGGACTCGGGGCTAATGAGCAGTTCTTC. Variable domain in full (rest from reference TRBV7-2 and TRBJ2-1): GAGVSQSPSNKVTEKGKDVELRCDPISGHTALYWYRQSLGQGLEFLIYFQGNSAPDKSGLPSDRFSAERTGGSVSTLTIQRTQQEDSAVYLCASSLSSGLGANEQFFGPGTRLTVL.

The CDR3 loop is CASSLSPGLAPNYEQYF. Here the CDR3 DNA reads TGTGCCAGCAGCTTATCCCCTGGACTAGCGCCTAACTACGAGCAGTACTTC. V gene TRBV7-2 combines with J gene TRBJ2-7; TRBD2 agrees at 9 bases. Germline CDR1 reads SGHTA; CDR2 reads FQGNSA. The V gene end was trimmed by 2 bases and the J gene end by 3 bases; junction bases not matched to a gene: 11. CDR3 length: 17 residues.

This clonotype was found a few times. The chain is built from TRBV12-3 or TRBV12-4 and TRBJ2-5; TRBD2 matches 8 bases. V trimming: 5 bases; J trimming: 4 bases; junction bases outside the gene matches: 9. The CDR3 runs 15 residues. This chain's CDR3 is CASSDIAGRVETQYF. In nucleotides, the CDR3 is TGTGCCAGCAGTGACATAGCGGGGAGGGTAGAGACCCAGTACTTC.

The table lists this clonotype with a few counts. This chain joins TRBV20-1 and TRBJ2-1; D may be TRBD2 (6 bases). The CDR3 sequence is 11 residues long. Looked up from germline, CDR1 is DFQATT and CDR2 is SNEGSKA (reference sequence). V shed 3 bases and J shed 11 bases, with 11 bases lying between them. This CDR3 is CSASRDFKQFF. The CDR3 coding sequence is TGCAGTGCTAGTAGGGACTTTAAGCAGTTCTTC.

The chain combines TRBV12-3 or TRBV12-4 with TRBJ2-1; 14 bases are shared with TRBD2. After removal of 5 bases from V and 8 bases from J, the junction contained 5 bases not matched to a gene. The CDR3 totals 15 residues. CDR3 nucleotides: TGTGCCAGCAGTCTGGGACTAGCGGGAGCCCATGAGCAGTTCTTC. It is translated as CASSLGLAGAHEQFF.

This clonotype turned up a few times. V usage is TRBV7-9 and J usage is TRBJ2-7, with 9 bases matching TRBD1. Germline assignment: CDR1 SEHNR and CDR2 FQNEAQ (reference sequence). V lost 6 bases, J lost 2 bases, and 11 bases stayed unmatched. The CDR3 covers 16 residues. In nucleotides, the CDR3 is TGTGCCAGCAGTGGGGGGACAGGGCCCGCGACCTACGAGCAGTACTTC. As protein: CASSGGTGPATYEQYF.